The rows below give T cell receptor beta chains drawn from one sample of a study of cytomegalovirus exposure and HLA in healthy donors. Measured with immunoSEQ multiplex PCR; TCRdb has only the in-frame clones, and not every one. The table records over 120,000 clones, roughly 93% of them present only once. Sequenced sample: PBMCs. The receptors derive from a young man in good health and CMV-seropositive. CDR3s include the opening cysteine and the closing phenylalanine or tryptophan. The D gene is left open where the match is weak. Where a row states a size, it is once, few, many or the class of an expanded clone; other rows omit it.

D	V	size	J	CDR3	DNA
-	TRBV10-3	-	TRBJ1-3	CAISESSGNTIYF	TGTGCCATCAGTGAGTCCTCCGGAAACACCATATATTTT
-	TRBV7-2	-	TRBJ2-3	CASSSSGYRGDTQYF	TGTGCCAGCAGCTCAAGCGGGTACCGCGGGGATACGCAGTATTTT
TRBD2	TRBV27	once	TRBJ2-7	CASSLPPLAGKIYEQYF	TGTGCCAGCAGTTTACCCCCCCTAGCGGGGAAGATCTACGAGCAGTACTTC
-	TRBV14	-	TRBJ2-7	CASSPRRDWTHEQYF	TGTGCCAGCAGCCCCCGGCGGGATTGGACCCACGAGCAGTACTTC
TRBD2	TRBV19	-	TRBJ2-1	CASSQALAGAGEQFF	TGTGCCAGTAGTCAGGCACTAGCGGGAGCAGGTGAGCAGTTCTTC
-	TRBV5-1	-	TRBJ1-5	CASSPAPGPGNQPQHF	TGCGCCAGCAGCCCCGCTCCGGGTCCTGGAAATCAGCCCCAGCATTTT
-	TRBV5-1	-	TRBJ2-2	CASSTSGPRAGELFF	TGCGCCAGCAGCACTTCTGGGCCCAGGGCCGGGGAGCTGTTTTTT
TRBD2	TRBV5-1	once	TRBJ2-3	CASSFTSGTPDTQYF	TGCGCCAGCAGCTTTACTAGCGGGACCCCAGATACGCAGTATTTT
TRBD1	TRBV28	-	TRBJ2-1	CASCPGTGLNNEQFF	TGTGCCAGCTGCCCCGGGACAGGGTTGAACAATGAGCAGTTCTTC
TRBD1	TRBV27	-	TRBJ2-3	CASSPLDRARGYTQYF	TGTGCCAGCAGTCCCCTGGACAGGGCGCGGGGTTATACGCAGTATTTT
-	TRBV19	-	TRBJ1-6	CASSTNWEGDSPLHF	TGTGCCAGTAGTACCAATTGGGAGGGGGATTCACCCCTCCACTTT
TRBD1	TRBV19	-	TRBJ2-7	CASIMEDRSSYEQYF	TGTGCCAGTATCATGGAGGACAGGAGCTCCTACGAGCAGTACTTC
TRBD1	TRBV28	-	TRBJ2-7	CASLKFWGGQGRYEQYF	TGTGCCAGCTTAAAATTCTGGGGGGGACAGGGAAGGTACGAGCAGTACTTC
TRBD1	TRBV11-3	-	TRBJ2-7	CASSSGQGSEQYF	TGTGCCAGCAGCTCCGGACAGGGGAGTGAGCAGTACTTC
TRBD2	TRBV5-1	-	TRBJ2-3	CASSLGTSGRATDTQYF	TGCGCCAGCAGCTTGGGAACTAGCGGGAGGGCCACAGATACGCAGTATTTT
-	TRBV29-1	-	TRBJ1-1	CSVAQNTEAFF	TGCAGCGTTGCCCAGAACACTGAAGCTTTCTTT
-	TRBV28	-	TRBJ2-5	CASSQGLGETQYF	TGTGCCAGCAGCCAGGGCCTGGGAGAGACCCAGTACTTC
-	TRBV5-8	-	TRBJ2-7	CASSYAPDSEQYF	TGTGCCAGCAGCTACGCCCCAGACTCGGAGCAGTACTTC
TRBD1	TRBV7-8	-	TRBJ2-7	CASSLGGQGTYEQYF	TGTGCCAGCAGCTTAGGGGGACAGGGGACCTACGAGCAGTACTTC
TRBD1	TRBV18	-	TRBJ1-4	CASSWQGASNEKLFF	TGTGCCAGCTCATGGCAGGGGGCCTCTAATGAAAAACTGTTTTTT
-	TRBV7-2	-	TRBJ2-3	CASSLMNLDTQYF	TGTGCCAGCAGCTTGATGAACTTAGATACGCAGTATTTT
TRBD1	TRBV5-1	few	TRBJ2-7	CASSEGQGITYEQYF	TGCGCCAGCAGCGAGGGACAGGGAATAACCTACGAGCAGTACTTC
-	TRBV7-9	-	TRBJ2-3	CASSRDFIELDTQYF	TGTGCCAGCAGTCGGGACTTCATCGAGTTAGATACGCAGTATTTT
TRBD1	TRBV18	-	TRBJ2-3	CASSRSDRGTDTQYF	TGTGCCAGCTCGCGTTCCGACAGGGGCACAGATACGCAGTATTTT
TRBD1	TRBV6-1	-	TRBJ1-2	CASTFGTGDHYGYTF	TGTGCCAGCACCTTCGGGACAGGAGACCACTATGGCTACACCTTC
-	TRBV28	once	TRBJ2-7	CASSFGQSQYF	TGTGCCAGCAGTTTCGGACAGAGTCAGTACTTC
-	TRBV30	-	TRBJ2-7	CAWSLRSVYEQYF	TGTGCCTGGAGCCTAAGGAGCGTCTACGAGCAGTACTTC
-	TRBV19	-	TRBJ2-1	CASSRGSGSYNEQFF	TGTGCCAGTAGTCGGGGGAGTGGCTCCTACAATGAGCAGTTCTTC
TRBD1	TRBV13	-	TRBJ2-3	CPPPMPGDSHTDTQYF	TGCCCCCCCCCTATGCCCGGGGACAGCCACACAGATACGCAGTATTTT
-	TRBV5-1	-	TRBJ2-7	CASSLEVSGGSYEQYF	TGCGCCAGCAGCTTGGAAGTAAGCGGAGGATCCTACGAGCAGTACTTC
-	TRBV5-8	-	TRBJ1-1	CASSLVRWGRYTEAFF	TGTGCCAGCAGCTTGGTACGGTGGGGGCGATACACTGAAGCTTTCTTT
-	TRBV20-1	-	TRBJ1-2	CSANSRVF	TGCAGTGCTAACTCCAGGGTCTTC
TRBD2	TRBV7-9	-	TRBJ2-3	CASSPGLAVTDTQYF	TGTGCCAGCAGCCCCGGACTAGCGGTCACAGATACGCAGTATTTT
TRBD2	TRBV28	-	TRBJ2-1	CASRLAGGPQINEQFF	TGTGCCAGCAGACTAGCGGGAGGGCCGCAGATTAATGAGCAGTTCTTC
TRBD2	TRBV27	-	TRBJ2-3	CASSFGYPGLAGGRGGTDTQYF	TGTGCCAGCAGTTTCGGGTACCCGGGACTAGCGGGAGGGAGAGGTGGGACAGATACGCAGTATTTT
-	TRBV28	-	TRBJ1-4	CASSSGVSTTNEKLFF	TGTGCCAGCAGTTCCGGGGTTTCGACAACTAATGAAAAACTGTTTTTT
TRBD1	TRBV4-1	-	TRBJ1-1	CASSPGQLNTEAFF	TGCGCCAGCAGCCCGGGACAGTTGAACACTGAAGCTTTCTTT
-	TRBV9	-	TRBJ2-5	CASSVGGRASTQETQYF	TGTGCCAGCAGCGTAGGAGGCAGGGCCTCGACACAAGAGACCCAGTACTTC
TRBD1	TRBV30	-	TRBJ1-5	CAWSIDRGNQPQHF	TGTGCCTGGAGTATAGACAGGGGGAATCAGCCCCAGCATTTT
-	TRBV5-1	-	TRBJ2-4	CASSLRATGDRSIQYF	TGCGCCAGCAGCTTGCGCGCGACAGGCGATCGGAGCATTCAGTACTTC
TRBD1	TRBV7-3	once	TRBJ2-1	CASSFSGGNEQFF	TGTGCCAGCAGCTTCTCAGGGGGCAATGAGCAGTTCTTC
TRBD1	TRBV7-9	-	TRBJ1-1	CASSLGQGRIGTEAFF	TGTGCCAGCAGCTTGGGACAGGGGCGAATCGGTACTGAAGCTTTCTTT
-	TRBV28	-	TRBJ1-4	CASSSGRGNEKLFF	TGTGCCAGCAGTTCCGGTAGGGGTAATGAAAAACTGTTTTTT
-	TRBV18	-	TRBJ1-3	CASSPLTGVSGNTIYF	TGTGCCAGCTCACCCCTGACGGGAGTCTCTGGAAACACCATATATTTT
TRBD2	TRBV27	-	TRBJ2-6	CASSIHSGSSSGANVLTF	TGTGCCAGCAGTATTCATAGCGGGAGCTCCTCTGGGGCCAACGTCCTGACTTTC
-	TRBV9	-	TRBJ1-2	CASSVGQSYGYTF	TGTGCCAGCAGCGTAGGACAGAGCTATGGCTACACCTTC
-	TRBV5-4	-	TRBJ1-2	CASSNPVGGDTPNYGYTF	TGTGCCAGCAGCAATCCGGTTGGGGGGGATACCCCCAACTATGGCTACACCTTC
TRBD1	TRBV27	-	TRBJ2-2	CASSLSIGQGVTGELFF	TGTGCCAGCAGTTTATCGATCGGACAGGGAGTCACCGGGGAGCTGTTTTTT
-	TRBV2	-	TRBJ1-4	CASTRTREGEKLFF	TGTGCCAGCACCCGGACAAGAGAAGGCGAAAAACTGTTTTTT
-	TRBV2	-	TRBJ2-2	CASSPDYSGELFF	TGTGCCAGCAGTCCGGACTATTCCGGGGAGCTGTTTTTT
TRBD1	TRBV5-1	-	TRBJ1-4	CASSVHRDRGNEKLFF	TGCGCCAGCAGCGTCCACCGGGACAGGGGTAATGAAAAACTGTTTTTT
-	TRBV15	-	TRBJ1-4	CATSSNRNEKLFF	TGTGCCACCAGCAGTAACAGGAATGAAAAACTGTTTTTT
TRBD2	TRBV4-1	-	TRBJ2-5	CASSPGPGLAGGTETQYF	TGCGCCAGCAGCCCTGGCCCAGGACTAGCGGGAGGGACAGAGACCCAGTACTTC
TRBD1	TRBV7-9	-	TRBJ1-2	CASSQGQSYGYTF	TGTGCCAGCAGCCAGGGACAGTCCTATGGCTACACCTTC
TRBD1	TRBV27	-	TRBJ2-7	CASSGGTGPYEQYF	TGTGCCAGCAGTGGGGGGACAGGCCCCTACGAGCAGTACTTC
-	TRBV6-6	-	TRBJ1-2	CASSYSKGNYGYTF	TGTGCCAGCAGTTACTCGAAGGGGAACTATGGCTACACCTTC
-	TRBV19	-	TRBJ1-1	CASKGHRAWEAFF	TGTGCCAGTAAAGGGCACAGGGCTTGGGAGGCTTTCTTT